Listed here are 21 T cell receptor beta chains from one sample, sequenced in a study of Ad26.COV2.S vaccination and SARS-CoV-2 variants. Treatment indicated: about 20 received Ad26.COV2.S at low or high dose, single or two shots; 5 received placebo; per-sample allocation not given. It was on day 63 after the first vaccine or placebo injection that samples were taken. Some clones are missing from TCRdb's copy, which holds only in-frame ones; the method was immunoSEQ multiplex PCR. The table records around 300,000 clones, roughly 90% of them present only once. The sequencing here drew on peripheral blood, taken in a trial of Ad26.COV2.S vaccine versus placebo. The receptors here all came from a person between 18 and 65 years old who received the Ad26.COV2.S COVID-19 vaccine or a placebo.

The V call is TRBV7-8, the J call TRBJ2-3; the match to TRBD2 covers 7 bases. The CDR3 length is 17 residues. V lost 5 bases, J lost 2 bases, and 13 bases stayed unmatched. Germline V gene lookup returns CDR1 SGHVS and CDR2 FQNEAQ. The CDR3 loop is CASSDSSGKLFTDTQYF. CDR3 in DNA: TGTGCCAGCAGCGACTCTAGCGGCAAACTTTTCACAGATACGCAGTATTTT.

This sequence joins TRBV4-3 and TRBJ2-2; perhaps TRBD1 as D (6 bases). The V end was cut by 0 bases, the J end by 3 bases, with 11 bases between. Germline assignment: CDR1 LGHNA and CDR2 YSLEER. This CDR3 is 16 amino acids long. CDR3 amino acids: CASSQDRRGYTGELFF. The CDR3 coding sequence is TGCGCCAGCAGCCAAGACCGCAGGGGATACACCGGGGAGCTGTTTTTT.

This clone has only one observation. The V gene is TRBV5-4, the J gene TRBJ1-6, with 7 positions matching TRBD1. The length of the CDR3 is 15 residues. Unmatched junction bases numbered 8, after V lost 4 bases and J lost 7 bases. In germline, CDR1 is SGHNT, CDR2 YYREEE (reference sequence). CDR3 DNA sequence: TGTGCCAGCAGCAAAATGACAGGGTACAATTCACCCCTCCACTTT. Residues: CASSKMTGYNSPLHF.

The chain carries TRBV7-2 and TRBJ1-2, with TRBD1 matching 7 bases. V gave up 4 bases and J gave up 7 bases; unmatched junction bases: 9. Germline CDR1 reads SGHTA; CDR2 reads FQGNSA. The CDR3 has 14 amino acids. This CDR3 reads CASSSRTGPIGYTF. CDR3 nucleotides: TGTGCCAGCAGCTCAAGGACAGGCCCTATTGGCTACACCTTC.

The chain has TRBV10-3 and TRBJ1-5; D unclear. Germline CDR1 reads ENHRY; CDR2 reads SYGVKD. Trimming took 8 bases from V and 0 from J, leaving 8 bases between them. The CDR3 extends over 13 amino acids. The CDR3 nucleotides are TGTGCCATCGAACTTAATAGCAATCAGCCCCAGCATTTT. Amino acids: CAIELNSNQPQHF.

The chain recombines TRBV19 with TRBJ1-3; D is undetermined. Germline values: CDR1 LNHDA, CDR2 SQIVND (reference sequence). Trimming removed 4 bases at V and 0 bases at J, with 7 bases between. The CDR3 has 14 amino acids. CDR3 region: CASSTGSSGNTIYF. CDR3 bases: TGTGCCAGTAGTACCGGGTCCTCTGGAAACACCATATATTTT.

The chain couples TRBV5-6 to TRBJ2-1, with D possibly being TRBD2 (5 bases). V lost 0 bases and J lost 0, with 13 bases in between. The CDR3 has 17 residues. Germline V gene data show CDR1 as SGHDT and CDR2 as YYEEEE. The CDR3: CASSLGLEGSSYNEQFF. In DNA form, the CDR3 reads TGTGCCAGCAGCTTGGGGCTAGAGGGAAGCTCCTACAATGAGCAGTTCTTC.

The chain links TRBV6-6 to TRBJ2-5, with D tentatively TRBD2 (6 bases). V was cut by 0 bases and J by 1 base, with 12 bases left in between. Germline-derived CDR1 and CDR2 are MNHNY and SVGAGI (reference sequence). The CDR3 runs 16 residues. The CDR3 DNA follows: TGTGCCAGCAGTTACTCGAGGGAAGCGGGCCAAGAGACCCAGTACTTC. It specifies CASSYSREAGQETQYF.

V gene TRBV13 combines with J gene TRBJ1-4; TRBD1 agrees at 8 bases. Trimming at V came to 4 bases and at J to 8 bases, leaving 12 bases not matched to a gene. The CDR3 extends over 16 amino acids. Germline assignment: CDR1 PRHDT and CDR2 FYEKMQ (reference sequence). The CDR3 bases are TGTGCCAGCAGCTCGACGACCGGGACAGGAGGGGAAAAACTGTTTTTT. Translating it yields CASSSTTGTGGEKLFF.

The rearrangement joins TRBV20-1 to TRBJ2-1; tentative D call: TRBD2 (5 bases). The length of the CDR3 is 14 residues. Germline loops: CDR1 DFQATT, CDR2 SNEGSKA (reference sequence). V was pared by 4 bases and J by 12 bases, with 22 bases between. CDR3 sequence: CSANDGTGVGRQFF. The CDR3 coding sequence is TGCAGTGCTAATGACGGAACCGGGGTGGGAAGGCAGTTCTTC.

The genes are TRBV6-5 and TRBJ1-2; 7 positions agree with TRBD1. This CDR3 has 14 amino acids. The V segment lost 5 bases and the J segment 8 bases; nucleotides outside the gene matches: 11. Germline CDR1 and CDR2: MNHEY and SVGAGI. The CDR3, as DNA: TGTGCCAGCAGTCCACAGGGGAGCGGGGCAGGCTACACCTTC. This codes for CASSPQGSGAGYTF.

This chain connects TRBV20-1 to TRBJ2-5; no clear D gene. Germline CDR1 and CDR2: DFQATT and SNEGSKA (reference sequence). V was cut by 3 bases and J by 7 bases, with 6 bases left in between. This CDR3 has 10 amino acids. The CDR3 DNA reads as TGCAGTGCTAGGTTTGGGACCCAGTACTTC. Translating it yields CSARFGTQYF.

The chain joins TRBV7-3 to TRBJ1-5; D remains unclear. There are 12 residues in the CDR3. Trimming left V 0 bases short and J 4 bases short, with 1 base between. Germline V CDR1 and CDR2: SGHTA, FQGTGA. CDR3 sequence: CASSLTNQPQHF. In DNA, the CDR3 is TGTGCCAGCAGCTTAACGAATCAGCCCCAGCATTTT.

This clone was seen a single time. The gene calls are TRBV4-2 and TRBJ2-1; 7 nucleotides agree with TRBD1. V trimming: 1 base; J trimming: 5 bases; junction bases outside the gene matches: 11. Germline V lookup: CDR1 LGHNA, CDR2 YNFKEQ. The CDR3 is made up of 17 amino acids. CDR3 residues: CASSQGAKTGPHNEQFF. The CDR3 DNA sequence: TGTGCCAGCAGCCAAGGGGCAAAGACAGGGCCCCACAATGAGCAGTTCTTC.

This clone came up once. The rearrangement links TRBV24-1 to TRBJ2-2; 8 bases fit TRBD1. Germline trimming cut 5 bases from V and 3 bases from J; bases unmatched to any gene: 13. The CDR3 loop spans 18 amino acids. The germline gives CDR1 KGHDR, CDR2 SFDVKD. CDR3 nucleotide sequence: TGTGCCACCAGTGCCCTGACAGGGGCTGGATCCGACACCGGGGAGCTGTTTTTT. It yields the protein CATSALTGAGSDTGELFF.

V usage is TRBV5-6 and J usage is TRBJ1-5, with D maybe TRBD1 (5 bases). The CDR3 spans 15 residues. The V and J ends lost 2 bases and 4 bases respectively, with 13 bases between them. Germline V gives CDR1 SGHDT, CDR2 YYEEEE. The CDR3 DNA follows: TGTGCCAGCAGCTTCATGGGTGCAGGGAATCAGCCCCAGCATTTT. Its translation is CASSFMGAGNQPQHF.

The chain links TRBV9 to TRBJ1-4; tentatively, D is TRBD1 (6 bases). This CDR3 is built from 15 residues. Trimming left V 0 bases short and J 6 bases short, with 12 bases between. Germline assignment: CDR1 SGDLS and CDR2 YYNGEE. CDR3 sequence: CASSVGGGLDEKLFF. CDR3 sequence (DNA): TGTGCCAGCAGCGTAGGCGGGGGGCTAGATGAAAAACTGTTTTTT.

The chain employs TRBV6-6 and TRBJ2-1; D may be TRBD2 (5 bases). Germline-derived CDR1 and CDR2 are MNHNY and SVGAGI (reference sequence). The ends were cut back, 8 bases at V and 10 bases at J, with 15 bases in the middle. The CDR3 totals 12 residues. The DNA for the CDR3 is TGTGCCAGCGGCCTTTCTCAGCGGGAGCAGTTCTTC. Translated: CASGLSQREQFF.

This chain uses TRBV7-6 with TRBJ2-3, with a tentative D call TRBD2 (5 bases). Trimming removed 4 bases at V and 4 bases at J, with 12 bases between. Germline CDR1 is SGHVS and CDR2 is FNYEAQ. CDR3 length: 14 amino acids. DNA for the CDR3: TGTGCCAGCAGCTCTTACACTAGGGCAGATACGCAGTATTTT. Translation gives CASSSYTRADTQYF.

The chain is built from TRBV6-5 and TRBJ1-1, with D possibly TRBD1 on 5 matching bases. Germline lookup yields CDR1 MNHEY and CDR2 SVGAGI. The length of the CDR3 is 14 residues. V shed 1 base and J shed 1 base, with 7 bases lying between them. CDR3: CASSYLGQNTEAFF. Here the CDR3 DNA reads TGTGCCAGCAGTTACTTAGGACAGAACACTGAAGCTTTCTTT.

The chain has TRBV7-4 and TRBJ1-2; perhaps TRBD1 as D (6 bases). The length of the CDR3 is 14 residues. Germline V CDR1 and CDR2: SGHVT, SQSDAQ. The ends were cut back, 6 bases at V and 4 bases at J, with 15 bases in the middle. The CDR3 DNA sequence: TGTGCCAGCAGTTACCCGGGACACGCCTATGGCTACACCTTC. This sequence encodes CASSYPGHAYGYTF.